This record covers a single TCR beta chain. The record originates from a study of T cell responses to AZD1222 COVID-19 vaccine. Assay used: immunoSEQ multiplex PCR; TCRdb lists only in-frame clones, some missing. The sample has over 100,000 clones; roughly nine tenths are singletons. The sequence was collected from an adult in good health. The specimen was peripheral blood, collected on day 0 of AZD1222 vaccination.

CDR3 in amino acids: CASSQSLQGQGSPLHF. CDR3 coding DNA: TGTGCCAGCTCACAGTCTCTTCAGGGGCAGGGATCACCCCTCCACTTT. This chain links TRBV18 with TRBJ1-6; TRBD1 might be the D (6 bases). The V and J ends lost 4 bases and 10 bases respectively, with 20 bases between them. The CDR3 has 16 residues. Looked up from germline, CDR1 is KGHSH and CDR2 is LQKENI.